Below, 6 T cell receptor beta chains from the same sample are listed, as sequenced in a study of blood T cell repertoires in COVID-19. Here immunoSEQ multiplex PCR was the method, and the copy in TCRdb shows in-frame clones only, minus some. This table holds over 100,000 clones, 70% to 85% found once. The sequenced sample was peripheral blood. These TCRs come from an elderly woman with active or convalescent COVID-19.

CDR3 sequence: CASRGGSTDTQYF. DNA of the CDR3: TGTGCCAGCAGGGGGGGAAGCACAGATACGCAGTATTTT. V and J are TRBV12-3 or TRBV12-4 and TRBJ2-3, with a tentative D call TRBD2 (6 bases). This CDR3 is 13 amino acids long. The V end was cut by 6 bases, the J end by 0 bases, with 7 bases between.

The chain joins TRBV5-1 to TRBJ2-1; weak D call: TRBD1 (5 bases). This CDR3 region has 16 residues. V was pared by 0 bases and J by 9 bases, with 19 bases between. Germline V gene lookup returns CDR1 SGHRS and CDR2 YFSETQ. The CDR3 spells CASSLALGPQMGEQFF. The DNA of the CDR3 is TGCGCCAGCAGCTTGGCCTTGGGGCCTCAAATGGGTGAGCAGTTCTTC.

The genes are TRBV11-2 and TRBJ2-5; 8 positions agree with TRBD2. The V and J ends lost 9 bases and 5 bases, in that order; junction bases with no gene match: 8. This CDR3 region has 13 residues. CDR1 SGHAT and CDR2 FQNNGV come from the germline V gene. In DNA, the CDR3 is TGTGCCAGGGCGGGGGGAGAGTATGAGACCCAGTACTTC. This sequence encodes CARAGGEYETQYF.

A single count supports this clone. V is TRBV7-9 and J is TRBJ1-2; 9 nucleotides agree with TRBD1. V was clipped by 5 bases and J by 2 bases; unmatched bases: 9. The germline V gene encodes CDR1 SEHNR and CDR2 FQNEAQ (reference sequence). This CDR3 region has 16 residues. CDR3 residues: CASSPGGTGSNYGYTF. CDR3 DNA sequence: TGTGCCAGCAGCCCAGGGGGGACAGGGAGCAACTATGGCTACACCTTC.

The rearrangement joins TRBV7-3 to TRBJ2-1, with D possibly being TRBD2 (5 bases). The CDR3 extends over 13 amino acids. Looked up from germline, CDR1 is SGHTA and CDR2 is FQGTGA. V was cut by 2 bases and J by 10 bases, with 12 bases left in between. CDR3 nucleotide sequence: TGTGCCAGCAGCTTACTACTAACGGGAGAGCAGTTCTTC. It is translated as CASSLLLTGEQFF.

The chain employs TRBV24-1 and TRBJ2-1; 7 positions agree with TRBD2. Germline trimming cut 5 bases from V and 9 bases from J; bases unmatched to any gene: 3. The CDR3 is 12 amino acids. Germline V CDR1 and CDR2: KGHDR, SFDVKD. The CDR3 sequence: CATSGGGVEQFF. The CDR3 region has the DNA TGTGCCACCAGTGGGGGGGGAGTTGAGCAGTTCTTC.